Shown below are 19 T cell receptor beta chains from a single sample sequenced in a study of blood T cell repertoires in COVID-19. TCRdb's table, derived via immunoSEQ multiplex PCR, lists solely in-frame clones and lacks some. This repertoire shows tens of thousands of clones, around 80% found once; its top ten account for 21%. Source material: peripheral blood. The receptors were gathered from a human donor in a cohort sampled during active COVID-19.

J is TRBJ2-7 and V is TRBV28; 7 bases align to TRBD1. Trimming took 3 bases from V and 2 from J; bases not matched to a gene: 7. The CDR3 has 15 amino acids. From germline, CDR1 is MDHEN and CDR2 SYDVKM. This chain's CDR3 is CASSFIPGQPYEQYF. DNA for the CDR3: TGTGCCAGCAGTTTTATCCCGGGACAGCCCTACGAGCAGTACTTC.

This clone was seen a few times. This chain joins TRBV7-8 and TRBJ1-5, with a possible D match to TRBD1 (5 bases). The CDR3 spans 15 residues. V was shortened by 0 bases and J by 4 bases, with 10 bases between the two germline ends. Germline-derived CDR1 and CDR2 are SGHVS and FQNEAQ. The CDR3 DNA follows: TGTGCCAGCAGCTTAGCCTCCCAGGGTAATCAGCCCCAGCATTTT. Protein: CASSLASQGNQPQHF.

The chain couples TRBV7-2 to TRBJ2-3, with 8 nucleotides matching TRBD2. This CDR3 is built from 15 residues. V was clipped by 3 bases and J by 5 bases; unmatched bases: 7. The germline V gene has CDR1 SGHTA and CDR2 FQGNSA. The CDR3 sequence is CASSFRSGGVDTQYF. The CDR3 DNA sequence: TGTGCCAGCAGCTTCCGAAGCGGGGGAGTAGATACGCAGTATTTT.

The gene calls are TRBV28 and TRBJ2-2, with D possibly TRBD2 on 6 matching bases. Germline V gives CDR1 MDHEN, CDR2 SYDVKM. This CDR3 region has 14 residues. Trimming stripped 0 bases from V and 5 bases from J, with 7 bases between. The CDR3 loop reads CASSLWEGTGELFF. The DNA for the CDR3 is TGTGCCAGCAGTTTATGGGAGGGGACCGGGGAGCTGTTTTTT.

This chain uses TRBV2 with TRBJ2-3, with 11 bases aligning to TRBD1. There are 15 residues in the CDR3. Trimming cost V 6 bases and J 6 bases; bases outside gene matches: 8. Germline loops: CDR1 SNHLY, CDR2 FYNNEI. The CDR3 DNA reads TGTGCCAGCAGGAGAGGACAGGGGGCAAGGGATACGCAGTATTTT. Its protein product is CASRRGQGARDTQYF.

The rearrangement links TRBV28 to TRBJ2-2, with D hard to call. CDR1 and CDR2 (germline): MDHEN, SYDVKM. The CDR3 is made up of 13 amino acids. The V gene lost 6 bases and the J gene lost 0 bases, with 5 bases spanning the gap. This CDR3 is CASRHTNTGELFF. The CDR3 coding sequence is TGTGCCAGCAGGCACACGAACACCGGGGAGCTGTTTTTT.

The chain combines TRBV6-5 with TRBJ2-5; possibly TRBD1 for D (5 bases). Germline V gene lookup returns CDR1 MNHEY and CDR2 SVGAGI. V shed 6 bases and J shed 4 bases, with 12 bases lying between them. This CDR3 comprises 13 residues. As DNA, the CDR3 is TGTGCCAGCAGACCCAGGGAAAGAGAGACCCAGTACTTC. This encodes CASRPRERETQYF.

V usage is TRBV4-2 and J usage is TRBJ2-7; 7 bases agree with TRBD1. This CDR3 has 15 amino acids. The junction had 8 bases not matched to a gene; V was cut back by 3 bases and J by 3 bases. Germline values: CDR1 LGHNA, CDR2 YNFKEQ. The CDR3 DNA sequence: TGTGCCAGCAGCCACCTCGGACAGGACCTCTACGAGCAGTACTTC. Protein sequence: CASSHLGQDLYEQYF.

This chain connects TRBV7-3 to TRBJ2-2, with 8 bases aligning to TRBD1. The CDR3 sequence is 14 residues long. V was pared by 5 bases and J by 3 bases, with 2 bases of the junction left unmatched. Germline values: CDR1 SGHTA, CDR2 FQGTGA. In nucleotides, the CDR3 is TGTGCCAGCAGCCCGGACAGGGACACCGGGGAGCTGTTTTTT. The encoded protein is CASSPDRDTGELFF.

This chain links TRBV7-3 with TRBJ1-1; 9 nucleotides match TRBD1. Looked up from germline, CDR1 is SGHTA and CDR2 is FQGTGA. Germline trimming cut 4 bases from V and 5 bases from J; bases unmatched to any gene: 5. The CDR3 is made up of 14 amino acids. The CDR3 sequence is CASSSTGGGTEAFF. For the CDR3, the DNA is TGTGCCAGCAGCTCCACAGGGGGCGGAACTGAAGCTTTCTTT.

This chain joins TRBV10-3 and TRBJ1-1, with TRBD1 matching 10 bases. The length of the CDR3 is 16 residues. Germline V gene sequence: CDR1 ENHRY, CDR2 SYGVKD. The V gene end was trimmed by 10 bases and the J gene end by 4 bases; junction bases not matched to a gene: 15. For the CDR3, the DNA is TGTGCCACCACCGGGACAGGGGCCCCGAGGAGCACTGAAGCTTTCTTT. Translating gives CATTGTGAPRSTEAFF.

The genes are TRBV19 and TRBJ1-5; 8 bases align to TRBD1. The junction had 5 bases not matched to a gene; V was cut back by 7 bases and J by 0 bases. This CDR3 comprises 15 residues. Germline assignment: CDR1 LNHDA and CDR2 SQIVND (reference sequence). CDR3 coding DNA: TGTGCCAGTACTCGGACAGGGAATAGCAATCAGCCCCAGCATTTT. It is translated as CASTRTGNSNQPQHF.

The genes are TRBV29-1 and TRBJ2-1; tentatively, D is TRBD1 (6 bases). The germline CDR1 and CDR2 sequences are SQVTM and ANQGSEA. V lost 4 bases, J lost 4 bases, and 11 bases lay in between. The CDR3 runs 13 residues. The CDR3: CSVGVQGYNEQFF. The CDR3 region has the DNA TGCAGCGTTGGGGTCCAGGGGTACAATGAGCAGTTCTTC.

For the CDR3, the DNA is TGCGCCAGCAGCCGATTAGCGGGGGGCACAGATACGCAGTATTTT. Its translation: CASSRLAGGTDTQYF. The chain combines TRBV5-1 with TRBJ2-3, with 9 bases that match TRBD2. CDR3 length: 15 residues. J was trimmed by 1 base and V by 4 bases; bases with no gene match: 4. Germline CDR1 SGHRS, CDR2 YFSETQ.

V and J are TRBV6-6 and TRBJ1-3, with 7 bases aligning to TRBD1. Germline V gene data show CDR1 as MNHNY and CDR2 as SVGAGI (reference sequence). The CDR3 is 16 residues long. The V and J ends lost 7 bases and 1 base, in that order; junction bases with no gene match: 10. CDR3: CASKDSRGESGNTIYF. The DNA for the CDR3 is TGTGCCAGCAAAGATTCCAGGGGGGAGTCTGGAAACACCATATATTTT.

V and J are TRBV7-8 and TRBJ2-1, with a possible D match to TRBD2 (6 bases). The CDR3 length is 18 residues. Germline assignment: CDR1 SGHVS and CDR2 FQNEAQ. Deletions cut 8 bases from V and 5 bases from J, with 28 bases between. CDR3 sequence: CASAQRAGKPHRDNEQFF. The CDR3 nucleotides read TGTGCCAGCGCACAACGGGCGGGAAAGCCCCACCGGGACAATGAGCAGTTCTTC.

This chain joins TRBV6-1 and TRBJ2-7; possibly TRBD1 for D (6 bases). The germline V gene encodes CDR1 MNHNS and CDR2 SASEGT. V was clipped by 3 bases and J by 4 bases, with 19 bases between them. The CDR3 is made up of 16 amino acids. The chain's CDR3 is CASSDQALIGQYEQYF. For the CDR3, the DNA is TGTGCCAGCAGTGATCAGGCGTTGATCGGACAGTACGAGCAGTACTTC.

V usage is TRBV14 and J usage is TRBJ1-2; D not resolved. V was shortened by 4 bases and J by 4 bases, with 13 bases between the two germline ends. The germline gives CDR1 SGHDN, CDR2 FVKESK. The CDR3 loop spans 14 amino acids. This CDR3 reads CASSPREGPYGYTF. The DNA for the CDR3 is TGTGCCAGCAGCCCCCGTGAGGGCCCCTATGGCTACACCTTC.

The chain recombines TRBV11-2 with TRBJ2-1; D may be TRBD1 (7 bases). Per the germline V gene, CDR1 is SGHAT and CDR2 is FQNNGV. V gave up 4 bases and J gave up 8 bases, with 12 bases separating them. This CDR3 has 13 residues. CDR3 bases: TGTGCCAGCAGCTCCGCCAGGGGGGATGAGCAGTTCTTC. It codes for CASSSARGDEQFF.